A selection of T cell receptor beta chains follows, all from one sample in a study of human T cells and chemical hapten exposure. Via MiXCR, TCRdb re-called the RACE reads, giving one row per CDR3 protein. The sample consists of 120,000 or so distinct CDR3 sequences, approximately 10% of them appearing once. Material: whole blood, obtained in connection with sensitization to the hapten diphenylcyclopropenone (DPC). These receptor sequences come from a woman aged 45-65 years with alopecia areata. Some clones in this sample may be carry-over from other donors' samples. CDR3s include the opening cysteine and the closing phenylalanine or tryptophan. A D gene is named only where the DNA matches it firmly. Some rows mark clone size as missing; the rest say once, few, many or name a class of expanded clone.

J gene: TRBJ1-5
V gene: TRBV15
clone size: few
D gene: TRBD1
CDR3 protein: CATSRDPGGGQPQHF
CDR3 DNA: TGTGCCACCAGCAGAGATCCAGGGGGCGGTCAGCCCCAGCATTTT

J gene: TRBJ2-3
V gene: TRBV7-2
clone size: NA
D gene: NA
CDR3 protein: CASSPGRRSSTDTQYF
CDR3 DNA: TGTGCCAGCAGCCCTGGACGACGTTCTAGCACAGATACGCAGTATTTT

J gene: TRBJ2-7
V gene: TRBV28
clone size: few
D gene: NA
CDR3 protein: CASSLIIGENYEQYF
CDR3 DNA: TGTGCCAGCAGTTTAATTATCGGCGAAAATTACGAGCAGTACTTC

J gene: TRBJ2-3
V gene: TRBV5-1
clone size: few
D gene: NA
CDR3 protein: CASSFTAGGGRDTQYF
CDR3 DNA: TGCGCCAGCAGCTTTACGGCAGGGGGGGGTAGGGATACGCAGTATTTT

J gene: TRBJ2-3
V gene: TRBV5-1
clone size: NA
D gene: TRBD2
CDR3 protein: CASSLDLAGATDTQYF
CDR3 DNA: TGCGCCAGCAGCTTGGACCTAGCGGGAGCCACAGATACGCAGTATTTT

J gene: TRBJ1-1
V gene: TRBV5-1
clone size: NA
D gene: NA
CDR3 protein: CASSFDSYNTEAFF
CDR3 DNA: TGCGCCAGCAGCTTCGACAGTTATAACACTGAAGCTTTCTTT

J gene: TRBJ2-5
V gene: TRBV29-1
clone size: few
D gene: NA
CDR3 protein: CSVRGRAQETQYF
CDR3 DNA: TGCAGCGTAAGGGGCAGGGCCCAAGAGACCCAGTACTTC

J gene: TRBJ2-3
V gene: TRBV10-3
clone size: NA
D gene: NA
CDR3 protein: CAINITPLGDTQYF
CDR3 DNA: TGTGCCATCAACATAACCCCCCTGGGAGATACGCAGTATTTT

J gene: TRBJ1-1
V gene: TRBV5-1
clone size: few
D gene: NA
CDR3 protein: CASSLAGVQAFF
CDR3 DNA: TGCGCCAGCAGCTTGGCCGGGGTCCAAGCTTTCTTT

J gene: TRBJ2-7
V gene: TRBV6-6
clone size: NA
D gene: TRBD1
CDR3 protein: CASKKGQSTYEQYF
CDR3 DNA: TGTGCCAGTAAAAAGGGACAGTCCACCTACGAGCAGTACTTC

J gene: TRBJ2-7
V gene: TRBV4-3
clone size: few
D gene: NA
CDR3 protein: CASSQSGVSYYEQYF
CDR3 DNA: TGCGCCAGCAGCCAAAGTGGAGTTTCATACTACGAGCAGTACTTC

J gene: TRBJ2-3
V gene: TRBV20-1
clone size: NA
D gene: NA
CDR3 protein: CSASSIATIEDTQYF
CDR3 DNA: TGCAGTGCTAGTTCTATTGCGACCATAGAAGATACGCAGTATTTT

J gene: TRBJ1-6
V gene: TRBV5-1
clone size: many
D gene: TRBD1
CDR3 protein: CASSKRQGDSPLHF
CDR3 DNA: TGCGCCAGCAGCAAACGACAGGGGGATTCACCCCTCCACTTT

J gene: TRBJ2-3
V gene: TRBV27
clone size: few
D gene: NA
CDR3 protein: CASSLFDRTDTQYF
CDR3 DNA: TGTGCCAGCAGTTTATTCGACCGCACAGATACGCAGTATTTT

J gene: TRBJ1-5
V gene: TRBV5-1
clone size: NA
D gene: NA
CDR3 protein: CASRLEGQPNQPQHF
CDR3 DNA: TGCGCCAGCAGACTTGAGGGGCAACCCAATCAGCCCCAGCATTTT

J gene: TRBJ2-2
V gene: TRBV19
clone size: NA
D gene: NA
CDR3 protein: CASSPWSRYTGELFF
CDR3 DNA: TGTGCCAGTAGCCCCTGGTCCAGATACACCGGGGAGCTGTTTTTT

J gene: TRBJ2-1
V gene: TRBV3-1
clone size: NA
D gene: TRBD2
CDR3 protein: CASSQVTGGHYEVSYNEQFF
CDR3 DNA: TGTGCCAGCAGCCAAGTAACGGGAGGGCATTATGAAGTCTCCTACAATGAGCAGTTCTTC

J gene: TRBJ1-2
V gene: TRBV7-2
clone size: many
D gene: TRBD1
CDR3 protein: CASSLGQGTSYGYTF
CDR3 DNA: TGTGCCAGCAGCTTGGGACAGGGGACGAGCTATGGCTACACCTTC

J gene: TRBJ2-1
V gene: TRBV12-3/TRBV12-4
clone size: many
D gene: NA
CDR3 protein: CASSPNGPSRHEQFF
CDR3 DNA: TGTGCCAGCAGTCCTAATGGTCCCTCCCGTCATGAGCAGTTCTTC

J gene: TRBJ2-7
V gene: TRBV20-1
clone size: NA
D gene: TRBD1
CDR3 protein: CSAQRLQGPGYEQYF
CDR3 DNA: TGCAGTGCTCAGCGACTACAGGGGCCGGGTTACGAGCAGTACTTC

J gene: TRBJ2-3
V gene: TRBV27
clone size: many
D gene: NA
CDR3 protein: CASSLSSRDTQYF
CDR3 DNA: TGTGCCAGCAGTTTATCTTCAAGGGATACGCAGTATTTT

J gene: TRBJ2-1
V gene: TRBV7-2
clone size: few
D gene: TRBD2
CDR3 protein: CASSSGLALRNEQFF
CDR3 DNA: TGTGCCAGCAGCTCAGGACTAGCCCTTAGGAATGAGCAGTTCTTC